This T cell receptor beta chain comes out of a study of OX40 agonist ivuxolimab in advanced cancers. Study-level points and caveats: CD4+ T cells averaged fewer expanded clones than CD8+ T cells. Clonal expansion among partial responders at 0.1-3.0 mg/kg ranked near the lowest.

TCRdb's copy holds only in-frame clones and misses some; the assay was immunoSEQ multiplex PCR. The sample carries about 10,000 clones, 70% to 85% recorded once. With regard to this clone: The antigen is unknown.

The length of the CDR3 is 16 residues. The J segment lost 3 bases and the V segment lost 4 bases, leaving 5 bases of the junction unmatched. Germline values: CDR1 SGHTA, CDR2 FQGTGA. This sequence originates from an adult with an advanced solid tumor such as melanoma, head and neck, liver or kidney cancer. This material consisted of CD4+ or CD8+ T cells sorted from blood, taken in a trial of the OX40 agonist ivuxolimab. The V and J genes are TRBV7-3 and TRBJ2-1; 11 bases align to TRBD2. The CDR3 is CASSYIAGGNYNEQFF. The CDR3 DNA follows: TGTGCCAGCAGCTATATAGCGGGAGGGAACTACAATGAGCAGTTCTTC.